Sequencing of this TCR beta chain was carried out in a study of shared clonotypes between healthy human individuals. The CDR3 covers 17 residues. Per the germline V gene, CDR1 is SGHTA and CDR2 is FQGNSA. V lost 1 base, J lost 4 bases, and 10 bases stayed unmatched. In replicate PCRs of sorted subsets, around 200 ng DNA, approximately 30,000 T cell genomes, was used. Data came from immunoSEQ multiplex PCR; TCRdb stores just in-frame clones and leaves some out. Among about 1 million clones, 65% to 80% were seen once, and the ten largest hold about 1.5%. Sequenced material: memory CD4+ T cells sorted from blood. Subset described: CD45RA-negative fraction. This TCR came from a man between 18 and 35 years old in good health. This sequence joins TRBV7-2 and TRBJ1-2; 9 bases are a match to TRBD1. CDR3 residues: CASSLEVVRDRVYGYTF. In DNA, the CDR3 is TGTGCCAGCAGCTTAGAGGTAGTACGGGACAGGGTCTATGGCTACACCTTC.